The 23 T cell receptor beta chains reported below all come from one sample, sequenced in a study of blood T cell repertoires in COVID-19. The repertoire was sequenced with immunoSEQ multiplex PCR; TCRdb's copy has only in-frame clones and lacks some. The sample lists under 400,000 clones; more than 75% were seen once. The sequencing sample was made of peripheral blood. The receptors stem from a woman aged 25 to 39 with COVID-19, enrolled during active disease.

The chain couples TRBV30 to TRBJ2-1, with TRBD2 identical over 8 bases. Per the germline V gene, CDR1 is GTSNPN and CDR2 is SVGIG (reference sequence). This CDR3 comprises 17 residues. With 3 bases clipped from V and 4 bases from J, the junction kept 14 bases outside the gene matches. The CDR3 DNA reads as TGTGCCTGGAGCGGTCTAGCGGGTACCGGGGGTTACAATGAGCAGTTCTTC. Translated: CAWSGLAGTGGYNEQFF.

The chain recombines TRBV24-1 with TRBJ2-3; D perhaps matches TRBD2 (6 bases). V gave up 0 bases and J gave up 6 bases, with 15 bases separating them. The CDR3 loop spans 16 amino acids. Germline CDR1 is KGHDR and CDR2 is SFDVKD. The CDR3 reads CATSDLQFGGKDTQYF. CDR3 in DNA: TGTGCCACCAGTGATTTGCAATTTGGGGGGAAGGATACGCAGTATTTT.

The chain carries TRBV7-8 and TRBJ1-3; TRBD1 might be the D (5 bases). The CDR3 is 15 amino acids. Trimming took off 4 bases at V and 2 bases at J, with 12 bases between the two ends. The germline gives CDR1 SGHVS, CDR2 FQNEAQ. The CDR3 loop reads CASSSPGVAGNTIYF. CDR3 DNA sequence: TGTGCCAGCAGCTCCCCGGGGGTTGCTGGAAACACCATATATTTT.

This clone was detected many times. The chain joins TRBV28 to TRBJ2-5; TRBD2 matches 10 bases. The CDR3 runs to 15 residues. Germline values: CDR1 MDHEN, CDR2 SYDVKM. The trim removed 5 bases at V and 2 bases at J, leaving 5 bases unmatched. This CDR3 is CASSVAGGNQETQYF. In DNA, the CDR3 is TGTGCCAGCAGTGTAGCGGGGGGAAATCAAGAGACCCAGTACTTC.

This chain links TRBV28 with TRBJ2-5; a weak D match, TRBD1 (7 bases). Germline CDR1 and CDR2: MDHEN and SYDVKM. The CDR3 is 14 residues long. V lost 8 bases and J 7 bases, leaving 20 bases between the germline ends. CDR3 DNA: TGTGCCAGCGGGGATGGGGGGACAGAGGTGACCCAGTACTTC. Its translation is CASGDGGTEVTQYF.

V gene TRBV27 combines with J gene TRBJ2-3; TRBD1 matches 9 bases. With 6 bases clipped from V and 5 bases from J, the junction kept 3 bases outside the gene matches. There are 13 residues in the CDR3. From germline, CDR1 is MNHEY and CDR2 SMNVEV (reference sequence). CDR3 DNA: TGTGCCAGCAGGGGGACAGGGAGAGATACGCAGTATTTT. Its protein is CASRGTGRDTQYF.

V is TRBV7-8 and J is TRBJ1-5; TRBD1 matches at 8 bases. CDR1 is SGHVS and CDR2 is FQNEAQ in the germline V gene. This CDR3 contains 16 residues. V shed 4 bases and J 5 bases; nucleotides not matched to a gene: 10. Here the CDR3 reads CASSSKGQVHYQPQHF. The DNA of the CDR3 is TGTGCCAGCAGCTCCAAGGGACAGGTCCATTATCAGCCCCAGCATTTT.

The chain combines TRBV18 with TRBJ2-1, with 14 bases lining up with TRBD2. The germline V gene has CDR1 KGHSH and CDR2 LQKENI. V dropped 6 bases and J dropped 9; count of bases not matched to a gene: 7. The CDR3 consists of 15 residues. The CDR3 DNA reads TGTGCCAGCTCCCCGGGACTAGCGGGAGTAGCTGAGCAGTTCTTC. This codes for CASSPGLAGVAEQFF.

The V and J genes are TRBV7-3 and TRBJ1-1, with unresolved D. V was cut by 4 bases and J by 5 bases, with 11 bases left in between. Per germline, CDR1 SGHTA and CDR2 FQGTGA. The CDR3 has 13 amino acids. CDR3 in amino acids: CASSSTRRTEAFF. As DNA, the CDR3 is TGTGCCAGCAGCTCGACACGGCGAACTGAAGCTTTCTTT.

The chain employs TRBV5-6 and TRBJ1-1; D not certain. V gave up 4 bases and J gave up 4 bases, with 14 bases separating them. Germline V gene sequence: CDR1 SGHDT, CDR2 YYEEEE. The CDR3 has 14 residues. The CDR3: CASSAGGGFTEAFF. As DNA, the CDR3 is TGTGCCAGCAGCGCTGGAGGAGGGTTCACTGAAGCTTTCTTT.

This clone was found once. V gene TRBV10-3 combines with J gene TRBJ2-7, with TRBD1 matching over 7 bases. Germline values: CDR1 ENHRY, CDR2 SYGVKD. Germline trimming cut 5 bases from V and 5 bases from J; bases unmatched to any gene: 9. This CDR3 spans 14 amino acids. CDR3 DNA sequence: TGTGCCATCAGTAGGACAGGCCCTTCTAACGAGCAGTACTTC. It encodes CAISRTGPSNEQYF.

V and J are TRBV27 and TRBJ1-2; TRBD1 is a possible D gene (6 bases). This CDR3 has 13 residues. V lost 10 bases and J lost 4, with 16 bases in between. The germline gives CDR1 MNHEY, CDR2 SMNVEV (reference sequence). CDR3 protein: CATRGFRGYGYTF. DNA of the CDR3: TGTGCCACTAGAGGGTTCAGGGGCTATGGCTACACCTTC.

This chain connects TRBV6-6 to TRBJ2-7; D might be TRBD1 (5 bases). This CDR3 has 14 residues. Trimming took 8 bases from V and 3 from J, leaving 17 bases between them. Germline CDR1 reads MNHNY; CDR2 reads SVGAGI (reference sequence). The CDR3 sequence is CASLGIQGLYEQYF. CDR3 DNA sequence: TGTGCCAGCCTGGGAATTCAGGGTCTCTACGAGCAGTACTTC.

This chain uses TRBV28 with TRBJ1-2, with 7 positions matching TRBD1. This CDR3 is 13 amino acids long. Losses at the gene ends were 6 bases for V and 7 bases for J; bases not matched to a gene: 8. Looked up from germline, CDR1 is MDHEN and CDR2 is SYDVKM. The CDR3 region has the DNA TGTGCCAGCAGACGAGACAGGGCCTCTGGCTACACCTTC. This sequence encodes CASRRDRASGYTF.

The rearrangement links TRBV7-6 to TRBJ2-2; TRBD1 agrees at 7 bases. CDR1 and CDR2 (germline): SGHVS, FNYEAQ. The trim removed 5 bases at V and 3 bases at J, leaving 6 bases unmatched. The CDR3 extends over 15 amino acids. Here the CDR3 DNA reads TGTGCCAGCAGCGGCCGACAGGGAGACACCGGGGAGCTGTTTTTT. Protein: CASSGRQGDTGELFF.

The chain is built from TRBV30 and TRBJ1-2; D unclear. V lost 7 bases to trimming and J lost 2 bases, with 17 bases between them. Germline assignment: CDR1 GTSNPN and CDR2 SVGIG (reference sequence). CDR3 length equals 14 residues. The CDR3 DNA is TGTGCCTCCAGAGAATTAGACACAAACTATGGCTACACCTTC. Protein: CASRELDTNYGYTF.

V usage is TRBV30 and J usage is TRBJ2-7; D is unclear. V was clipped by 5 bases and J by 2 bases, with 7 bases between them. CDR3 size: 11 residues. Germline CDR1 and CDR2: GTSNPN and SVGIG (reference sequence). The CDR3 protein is CAWGSAYEQYF. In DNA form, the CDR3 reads TGTGCCTGGGGATCAGCCTACGAGCAGTACTTC.

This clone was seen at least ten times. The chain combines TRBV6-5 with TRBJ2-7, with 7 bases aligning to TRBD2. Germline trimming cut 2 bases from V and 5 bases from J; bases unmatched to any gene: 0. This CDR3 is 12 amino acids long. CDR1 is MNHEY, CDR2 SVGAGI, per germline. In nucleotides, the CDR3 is TGTGCCAGCAGTTACCGGGGGGACGAGCAGTACTTC. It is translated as CASSYRGDEQYF.

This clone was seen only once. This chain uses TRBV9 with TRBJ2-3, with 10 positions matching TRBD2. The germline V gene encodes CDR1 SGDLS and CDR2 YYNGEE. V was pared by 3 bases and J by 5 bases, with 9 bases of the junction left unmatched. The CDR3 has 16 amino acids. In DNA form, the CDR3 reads TGTGCCAGCAGCGCGACCGGACTAGCGGACATAGATACGCAGTATTTT. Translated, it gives CASSATGLADIDTQYF.

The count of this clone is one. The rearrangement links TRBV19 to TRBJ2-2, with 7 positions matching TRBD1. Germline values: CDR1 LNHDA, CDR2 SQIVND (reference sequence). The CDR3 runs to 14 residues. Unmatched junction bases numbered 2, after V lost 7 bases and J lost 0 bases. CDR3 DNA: TGTGCCAGTACGGGACAGACGAACACCGGGGAGCTGTTTTTT. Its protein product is CASTGQTNTGELFF.

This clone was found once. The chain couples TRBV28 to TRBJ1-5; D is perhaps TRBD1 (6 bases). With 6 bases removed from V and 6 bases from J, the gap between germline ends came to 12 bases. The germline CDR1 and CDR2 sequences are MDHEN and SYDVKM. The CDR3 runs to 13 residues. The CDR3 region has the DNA TGTGCCAGCAGAGAGCAGGGGCGTCAGCCCCAGCATTTT. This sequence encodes CASREQGRQPQHF.

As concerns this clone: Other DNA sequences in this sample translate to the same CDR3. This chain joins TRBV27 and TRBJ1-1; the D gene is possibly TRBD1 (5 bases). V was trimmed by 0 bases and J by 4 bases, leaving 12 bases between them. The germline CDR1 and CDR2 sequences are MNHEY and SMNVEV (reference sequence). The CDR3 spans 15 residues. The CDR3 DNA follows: TGTGCCAGCAGTTTATCGCGGAACGGGGGCACTGAAGCTTTCTTT. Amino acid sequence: CASSLSRNGGTEAFF.

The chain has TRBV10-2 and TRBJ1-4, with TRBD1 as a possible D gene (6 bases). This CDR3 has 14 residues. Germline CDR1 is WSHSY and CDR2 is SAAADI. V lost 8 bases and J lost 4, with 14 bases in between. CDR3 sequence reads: CASSWGRDNEKLFF. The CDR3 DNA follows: TGCGCCAGCTCGTGGGGGCGAGATAATGAAAAACTGTTTTTT.